The 12 T cell receptor beta chains reported below all come from one sample, sequenced in a study of cytomegalovirus exposure and HLA in healthy donors. PCR employed 60 Vbeta and 13 Jbeta primers. Measured with immunoSEQ multiplex PCR; TCRdb has only the in-frame clones, and not every one. The data show about 130,000 clones, 60% to 80% seen once. Sequenced: PBMCs. The receptors were gathered from a man younger than 45 in good health and CMV-seronegative.

V and J are TRBV6-1 and TRBJ1-5; TRBD1 aligns across 7 bases. Germline CDR1 MNHNS, CDR2 SASEGT. CDR3 length: 14 residues. V was clipped by 10 bases and J by 5 bases; unmatched bases: 11. CDR3 in amino acids: CATLGTAPDQPQHF. The CDR3 DNA reads TGTGCCACCCTAGGGACAGCGCCCGATCAGCCCCAGCATTTT.

CDR3 sequence reads: CASSLSARSSTEAFF. The DNA of the CDR3 is TGCGCCAGCAGCTTGTCGGCCAGGTCAAGCACTGAAGCTTTCTTT. The chain recombines TRBV5-1 with TRBJ1-1; D not certain. From germline, CDR1 is SGHRS and CDR2 YFSETQ. The V gene lost 1 base and the J gene lost 4 bases, with 14 bases spanning the gap. This CDR3 is built from 15 residues.

The V and J genes are TRBV19 and TRBJ2-1; TRBD1 matches at 12 bases. The CDR3 runs 14 residues. V gave up 6 bases and J gave up 6 bases; unmatched junction bases: 3. The germline gives CDR1 LNHDA, CDR2 SQIVND (reference sequence). The CDR3 loop is CASRGTGGGNEQFF. The CDR3 region has the DNA TGTGCCAGTAGGGGGACAGGGGGCGGCAATGAGCAGTTCTTC. Filled out from reference TRBV19 and TRBJ2-1, the complete variable domain reads DGGITQSPKYLFRKEGQNVTLSCEQNLNHDAMYWYRQDPGQGLRLIYYSQIVNDFQKGDIAEGYSVSREKKESFPLTVTSAQKNPTAFYLCASRGTGGGNEQFFGPGTRLTVL.

The rearrangement links TRBV7-9 to TRBJ2-3; D is uncertain. The CDR3 is 15 residues long. V shed 5 bases and J shed 5 bases, with 17 bases lying between them. The germline V gene has CDR1 SEHNR and CDR2 FQNEAQ (reference sequence). The CDR3 is CASSPTTAGVDTQYF. The CDR3 bases are TGTGCCAGCAGCCCGACGACGGCAGGTGTAGATACGCAGTATTTT.

The chain recombines TRBV4-2 with TRBJ2-1, with 8 bases identical to TRBD2. The CDR3 covers 17 residues. CDR1 and CDR2 (germline): LGHNA, YNFKEQ. Losses at the gene ends were 4 bases for V and 4 bases for J; bases not matched to a gene: 12. The CDR3 nucleotides are TGTGCCAGCAGCCCTACATCGGGGGGGACCATTTACAATGAGCAGTTCTTC. It is translated as CASSPTSGGTIYNEQFF.

This clone was observed a few times. The chain uses TRBV7-6 and TRBJ2-7, with 8 bases identical to TRBD1. The CDR3 spans 14 residues. The V segment lost 5 bases and the J segment 4 bases; nucleotides outside the gene matches: 7. CDR1 is SGHVS and CDR2 is FNYEAQ in the germline V gene. The CDR3 loop is CASSPGTGLYEQYF. The CDR3 DNA reads as TGTGCCAGCAGCCCCGGGACAGGCTTATACGAGCAGTACTTC.

This chain connects TRBV7-9 to TRBJ1-1, with 10 bases identical to TRBD1. The CDR3 is 13 amino acids. Germline CDR1 SEHNR, CDR2 FQNEAQ (reference sequence). V lost 4 bases to trimming and J lost 5 bases; unmatched junction nucleotides: 1. The CDR3 here is CASSWTGGTEAFF. The CDR3 DNA is TGTGCCAGCAGCTGGACAGGGGGGACTGAAGCTTTCTTT.

This chain links TRBV9 with TRBJ2-7; 10 nucleotides match TRBD2. J was trimmed by 4 bases and V by 0 bases; bases with no gene match: 4. The CDR3 is made up of 15 amino acids. Per germline, CDR1 SGDLS and CDR2 YYNGEE. DNA of the CDR3: TGTGCCAGCAGCGTAGGGTCTAGCGGGGGATACGAGCAGTACTTC. As protein: CASSVGSSGGYEQYF.

A single count supports this clone. The V call is TRBV9, the J call TRBJ2-7; D is perhaps TRBD1 (6 bases). CDR1 and CDR2 from the germline V gene are SGDLS and YYNGEE. Trimming took 4 bases from V and 3 from J, leaving 11 bases between them. The CDR3 has 13 amino acids. Here the CDR3 DNA reads TGTGCCAGCAGCTACAGGGAAGGCTACGAGCAGTACTTC. Translating gives CASSYREGYEQYF. Full variable domain (outside the CDR3, taken from reference TRBV9 and TRBJ2-7): DSGVTQTPKHLITATGQRVTLRCSPRSGDLSVYWYQQSLDQGLQFLIQYYNGEERAKGNILERFSAQQFPDLHSELNLSSLELGDSALYFCASSYREGYEQYFGPGTRLTVT.

This clone showed up just a few times. The chain employs TRBV9 and TRBJ2-7; 8 bases are a match to TRBD2. The trim removed 3 bases at V and 4 bases at J, leaving 9 bases unmatched. Germline loops: CDR1 SGDLS, CDR2 YYNGEE. The CDR3 is 15 residues long. The CDR3 bases are TGTGCCAGCAGCGCCCAGACTAGCGCCCTGTACGAGCAGTACTTC. This encodes CASSAQTSALYEQYF.

The chain joins TRBV4-1 to TRBJ2-1, with TRBD2 identical over 10 bases. There are 17 residues in the CDR3. With 1 base clipped from V and 6 bases from J, the junction kept 9 bases outside the gene matches. Germline values: CDR1 MGHRA, CDR2 YSYEKL. CDR3 bases: TGCGCCAGCAGCCAAGTCGTCCGGACTAGCGGAGTCAATGAGCAGTTCTTC. Its translation: CASSQVVRTSGVNEQFF.

The V call is TRBV5-5, the J call TRBJ1-3; D is ambiguous. Per germline, CDR1 SGHKS and CDR2 YYEKEE (reference sequence). Between the trimmed V and J ends, which lost 1 base and 1 base, there was a span of 12 bases. This CDR3 has 16 amino acids. The CDR3 loop reads CASSLITHASGNTIYF. As DNA, the CDR3 is TGTGCCAGCAGCTTGATAACGCACGCGTCTGGAAACACCATATATTTT.